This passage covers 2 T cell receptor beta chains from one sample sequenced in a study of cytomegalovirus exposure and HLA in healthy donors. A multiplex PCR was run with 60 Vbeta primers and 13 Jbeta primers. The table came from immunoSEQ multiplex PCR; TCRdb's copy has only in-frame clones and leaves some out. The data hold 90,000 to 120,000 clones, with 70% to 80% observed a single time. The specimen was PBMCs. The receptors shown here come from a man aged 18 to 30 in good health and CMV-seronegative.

The CDR3 DNA follows: TGTGCCAGCAGCCATACCTTCGACGGAGGGCAGAGCACAGATACGCAGTATTTT. This encodes CASSHTFDGGQSTDTQYF. The J gene is TRBJ2-3, the V gene TRBV13; tentatively, D is TRBD2 (6 bases). CDR3 length: 18 amino acids. Germline CDR1 reads PRHDT; CDR2 reads FYEKMQ (reference sequence). The V gene lost 5 bases and the J gene lost 0 bases, with 21 bases spanning the gap.

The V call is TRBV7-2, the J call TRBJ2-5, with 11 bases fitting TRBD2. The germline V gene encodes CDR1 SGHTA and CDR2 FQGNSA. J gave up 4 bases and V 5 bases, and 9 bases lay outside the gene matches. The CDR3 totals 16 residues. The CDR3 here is CASSPTLAGGGETQYF. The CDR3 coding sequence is TGTGCCAGCAGCCCCACCCTAGCGGGGGGAGGAGAGACCCAGTACTTC.